This TCR beta chain was documented in a study of blood T cell repertoires in COVID-19. Looked up from germline, CDR1 is SGHTA and CDR2 is FQGNSA. V was trimmed by 5 bases and J by 0 bases, leaving 17 bases between them. This CDR3 region has 17 residues. Here immunoSEQ multiplex PCR was the method, and the copy in TCRdb shows in-frame clones only, minus some. The sample consists of about 160,000 clones, roughly 84% of them appearing once. The study drew participants aged about 18 to 95 years from about two dozen US areas. The chain has TRBV7-2 and TRBJ1-3, with a weak D call TRBD1 (5 bases). Input material: PBMCs or T cells enriched from blood (not recorded which). This TCR was sampled from a woman aged 45-59 years who had recovered from COVID-19. CDR3 sequence: CASSEQAGRSSGNTIYF. The CDR3 bases are TGTGCCAGCAGCGAACAGGCAGGTCGCTCCTCTGGAAACACCATATATTTT.